This section outlines one TCR beta chain sequence together with its context. The sample originates from a study of T cell responses to AZD1222 COVID-19 vaccine. TCRdb keeps only in-frame clones here, not all; method: immunoSEQ multiplex PCR. The table includes 90,000 to 95,000 clones, approximately 90% detected once. Germline V gene lookup returns CDR1 SQVTM and CDR2 ANQGSEA. The CDR3 runs 14 residues. This rearrangement joins TRBV29-1 to TRBJ1-1; no clear D. The clonotype comes from an adult in good health. Sequenced here: peripheral blood, sampled on day 0 of AZD1222 vaccination. The CDR3 DNA follows: TGCACGATCGCCGGGTTCCCGATGAACACTGAAGCTTTCTTT. It translates to CTIAGFPMNTEAFF.